These 30 T cell receptor beta chains originate from one sample sequenced in a study of blood T cell repertoires in COVID-19. Clones were sequenced by immunoSEQ multiplex PCR, and TCRdb holds only the in-frame ones, with some missing. The sample lists 270,000 or so clones, approximately 80% occurring once. The sample was peripheral blood. The receptors were gathered from a human donor in a cohort sampled during active COVID-19.

This clone has just one count. The chain combines TRBV6-5 with TRBJ1-4; TRBD1 is a possible D gene (6 bases). This CDR3 contains 14 residues. Germline-derived CDR1 and CDR2 are MNHEY and SVGAGI. V was pared by 2 bases and J by 8 bases, with 12 bases between. The CDR3 here is CASSYVGANEKLFF. The CDR3 bases are TGTGCCAGCAGTTACGTGGGGGCAAACGAAAAACTGTTTTTT.

The chain links TRBV28 to TRBJ1-5; 10 bases match TRBD1. Germline CDR1 MDHEN, CDR2 SYDVKM. After removal of 2 bases from V and 6 bases from J, the junction contained 4 bases not matched to a gene. The CDR3 is 15 amino acids. The chain's CDR3 is CASSLRQGASQPQHF. CDR3 DNA: TGTGCCAGCAGTTTACGACAGGGGGCAAGTCAGCCCCAGCATTTT.

The J gene is TRBJ1-2, the V gene TRBV2; 7 nucleotides line up with TRBD1. From germline, CDR1 is SNHLY and CDR2 FYNNEI. The CDR3 covers 14 residues. The trim removed 6 bases at V and 4 bases at J, leaving 8 bases unmatched. CDR3 protein: CASRRTGFGYGYTF. The CDR3 DNA follows: TGTGCCAGCAGGAGGACAGGTTTCGGCTATGGCTACACCTTC.

The chain uses TRBV19 and TRBJ2-3; D not resolved. Trimming cost V 5 bases and J 1 base, with 10 bases left between them. This CDR3 region has 14 residues. Per germline, CDR1 LNHDA and CDR2 SQIVND (reference sequence). CDR3 residues: CASSPLLGTDTQYF. CDR3 DNA sequence: TGTGCCAGTAGTCCCCTCCTCGGCACAGATACGCAGTATTTT.

The chain has TRBV11-3 and TRBJ2-2; perhaps TRBD2 as D (6 bases). The CDR3 length is 16 residues. The germline V gene has CDR1 SGHNT and CDR2 YENEEA. The germline V and J ends were trimmed by 4 bases and 6 bases, with 18 bases remaining between them. CDR3 DNA: TGTGCCAGCAGCTCAGCGACGGGACGCGGGGCCGGGGAGCTGTTTTTT. Amino acids: CASSSATGRGAGELFF.

The gene calls are TRBV5-1 and TRBJ2-1; TRBD1 matches 11 bases. Germline CDR1 SGHRS, CDR2 YFSETQ. V lost 2 bases, J lost 5 bases, and 3 bases stayed unmatched. This CDR3 has 15 residues. CDR3: CASSFRDRGDNEQFF. CDR3 in DNA: TGCGCCAGCAGCTTCCGGGACAGGGGGGACAATGAGCAGTTCTTC.

The rearrangement links TRBV3-1 (or the pseudogene TRBV3-2) to TRBJ2-7; D is perhaps TRBD1 (5 bases). CDR1 is LGHDT, CDR2 YNNKEL, per germline (reference sequence). There are 15 residues in the CDR3. V lost 3 bases to trimming and J lost 4 bases, with 16 bases between them. CDR3 in amino acids: CASSQVLGVKYEQYF. The CDR3 DNA sequence: TGTGCCAGCAGCCAGGTGTTAGGGGTTAAATACGAGCAGTACTTC.

The V gene is TRBV10-2, the J gene TRBJ2-1; 10 bases line up with TRBD2. V was clipped by 9 bases and J by 6 bases; unmatched bases: 5. This CDR3 contains 13 residues. Germline loops: CDR1 WSHSY, CDR2 SAAADI. Here the CDR3 DNA reads TGCGCCAGTACTAGCGGGACTGGCAATGAGCAGTTCTTC. It codes for CASTSGTGNEQFF.

V and J are TRBV9 and TRBJ2-1, with TRBD2 matching over 9 bases. Germline V gene data show CDR1 as SGDLS and CDR2 as YYNGEE. V trimming: 0 bases; J trimming: 9 bases; junction bases outside the gene matches: 7. The CDR3 extends over 15 amino acids. The DNA for the CDR3 is TGTGCCAGCAGCGTAGCTCGCGGGGGGGCGGCTGAGCAGTTCTTC. Its protein product is CASSVARGGAAEQFF.

This clone was counted a few times. This sequence joins TRBV4-1 and TRBJ2-5, with D possibly TRBD2 on 6 matching bases. Germline V CDR1 and CDR2: MGHRA, YSYEKL. V was trimmed by 0 bases and J by 5 bases, leaving 13 bases between them. The CDR3 is 15 residues long. Written as DNA, the CDR3 is TGCGCCAGCAGCCAAGAAACGGGGAGGACGGAGACCCAGTACTTC. It is translated as CASSQETGRTETQYF.

The chain joins TRBV5-8 to TRBJ1-5; no firm D call. Germline CDR1 is SGHTS and CDR2 is YDEGEE. CDR3 length equals 12 residues. Trimming took off 1 base at V and 6 bases at J, with 5 bases between the two ends. The CDR3 nucleotides read TGTGCCAGCAGCTTGTATTTTCAGCCCCAGCATTTT. Amino acids: CASSLYFQPQHF.

V gene TRBV2 combines with J gene TRBJ2-1; TRBD2 matches at 8 bases. This CDR3 is 17 amino acids long. With V trimmed by 0 bases and J by 4 bases, 8 bases remained unmatched. Per germline, CDR1 SNHLY and CDR2 FYNNEI. This CDR3 reads CASSEASASGRYNEQFF. CDR3 in DNA: TGTGCCAGCAGTGAAGCTTCTGCTAGCGGGCGTTACAATGAGCAGTTCTTC.

This chain joins TRBV6-5 and TRBJ2-2; maybe TRBD2 (6 bases). Trimming removed 9 bases from V and 6 bases from J, with 20 bases in between. There are 15 residues in the CDR3. Germline V gives CDR1 MNHEY, CDR2 SVGAGI. The CDR3 coding sequence is TGTGCCAGTCTTTTGGGAGCGGGTCCCGCCGGGGAGCTGTTTTTT. It specifies CASLLGAGPAGELFF.

V gene TRBV18 combines with J gene TRBJ2-1, with TRBD2 matching over 12 bases. J was trimmed by 7 bases and V by 3 bases; bases with no gene match: 4. Germline CDR1 is KGHSH and CDR2 is LQKENI. This CDR3 contains 15 residues. The CDR3 DNA sequence: TGTGCCAGCTCACCGGGGACTAGCGGGCTGAATGAGCAGTTCTTC. Protein: CASSPGTSGLNEQFF.

The V gene is TRBV28, the J gene TRBJ2-7; maybe TRBD1 (6 bases). Per germline, CDR1 MDHEN and CDR2 SYDVKM. CDR3 size: 14 residues. The ends were cut back, 6 bases at V and 3 bases at J, with 15 bases in the middle. The CDR3 DNA reads TGTGCCAGCAGCACAAACAGGGCCATCTACGAGCAGTACTTC. This encodes CASSTNRAIYEQYF.

The CDR3 DNA reads TGTGCCAGCTCACCGGCCAGGGGGCCCACTGAAGCTTTCTTT. Translation gives CASSPARGPTEAFF. This chain connects TRBV18 to TRBJ1-1; 8 nucleotides align to TRBD1. V dropped 3 bases and J dropped 4; count of bases not matched to a gene: 4. Germline assignment: CDR1 KGHSH and CDR2 LQKENI. The CDR3 has 14 amino acids.

The J gene is TRBJ1-1, the V gene TRBV2; 10 bases are shared with TRBD1. Germline V lookup: CDR1 SNHLY, CDR2 FYNNEI. V lost 5 bases and J lost 5; bases outside the gene matches: 8. This CDR3 has 15 residues. CDR3 sequence (DNA): TGTGCCAGCAGTAAAGACAGGGGGCGAGGAACTGAAGCTTTCTTT. This gives the protein CASSKDRGRGTEAFF.

The rearrangement uses TRBV18 and TRBJ1-6; perhaps TRBD1 as D (5 bases). There are 12 residues in the CDR3. Trimming removed 4 bases at V and 14 bases at J, with 12 bases between. Germline V gene sequence: CDR1 KGHSH, CDR2 LQKENI. The CDR3 DNA reads as TGTGCCAGCTCACTCAAGGGGATAGCCCTCCACTTT. Its protein product is CASSLKGIALHF.

The V gene is TRBV7-8, the J gene TRBJ2-3; TRBD2 aligns across 8 bases. J gave up 6 bases and V 3 bases, and 17 bases lay outside the gene matches. Germline CDR1 and CDR2: SGHVS and FQNEAQ. The CDR3 is 18 amino acids. The CDR3 DNA is TGTGCCAGCAGCTTGGGGTTGCGAGCGGGGGCAACCGAGGATACGCAGTATTTT. It encodes CASSLGLRAGATEDTQYF.

This chain connects TRBV19 to TRBJ2-7, with D perhaps matching TRBD2 (6 bases). The V end lost 8 bases, the J end lost 1 base, and 21 bases lay between the germline ends. Looked up from germline, CDR1 is LNHDA and CDR2 is SQIVND (reference sequence). This CDR3 comprises 16 residues. CDR3 DNA: TGTGCCAGTTCATGGTCTTCGCCTGGGGGGTCCTACGAGCAGTACTTC. This gives the protein CASSWSSPGGSYEQYF.

The genes are TRBV11-3 and TRBJ2-3, with D maybe TRBD1 (5 bases). Per germline, CDR1 SGHNT and CDR2 YENEEA. The length of the CDR3 is 16 residues. V shed 5 bases and J shed 2 bases, with 17 bases lying between them. As DNA, the CDR3 is TGTGCCAGCAGCCTAACAGGCCCCCCGAACACAGATACGCAGTATTTT. It is translated as CASSLTGPPNTDTQYF.

This rearrangement joins TRBV10-1 to TRBJ1-1, with TRBD1 identical over 8 bases. Trimming cost V 7 bases and J 5 bases; bases outside gene matches: 6. Germline V lookup: CDR1 WNHNN, CDR2 SYGVQD (reference sequence). This CDR3 comprises 13 residues. The CDR3 protein is CASTRQGRTEAFF. The DNA for the CDR3 is TGCGCCAGCACCCGACAGGGGAGAACTGAAGCTTTCTTT.

This clone was seen once. The gene calls are TRBV19 and TRBJ2-7; D perhaps matches TRBD2 (6 bases). The CDR3 has 13 residues. Germline CDR1 is LNHDA and CDR2 is SQIVND (reference sequence). Between the trimmed V and J ends, which lost 9 bases and 4 bases, there was a span of 16 bases. Written as DNA, the CDR3 is TGTGCCAGCAAGCGGACCGGGACTTACGAGCAGTACTTC. The encoded protein is CASKRTGTYEQYF.

In DNA, the CDR3 is TGTGCCAGCAGCCAAGGACTAGCGGGAGGAAAATTCTCCTACGAGCAGTACTTC. This codes for CASSQGLAGGKFSYEQYF. J is TRBJ2-7 and V is TRBV6-2 or TRBV6-3; 14 nucleotides line up with TRBD2. Looked up from germline, CDR1 is MNHEY and CDR2 is SVGEGT. This CDR3 is 18 amino acids long. V was pared by 6 bases and J by 0 bases, with 10 bases of the junction left unmatched.

The chain carries TRBV14 and TRBJ2-3; D may be TRBD1 (5 bases). The germline V gene has CDR1 SGHDN and CDR2 FVKESK. V was cut by 5 bases and J by 3 bases, with 9 bases left in between. This CDR3 has 13 residues. The CDR3 bases are TGTGCCAGCAGCTCGCAGGGTACAGATACGCAGTATTTT. Translation: CASSSQGTDTQYF.

The V call is TRBV21-1, the J call TRBJ2-7; the table names TRBD2, a call not compared with the DNA. TRBV21-1 has pseudogene status. This CDR3 contains 15 residues. CDR3 DNA sequence: TGTGCCAGCAGCAAATCGGAGCGGGAGGGCTACGAGCAGTACTTC. This sequence encodes CASSKSEREGYEQYF.

This sequence joins TRBV5-1 and TRBJ1-4, with 11 bases matching TRBD1. The V gene end was trimmed by 6 bases and the J gene end by 10 bases; junction bases not matched to a gene: 8. The germline CDR1 and CDR2 sequences are SGHRS and YFSETQ. CDR3 length: 14 amino acids. This CDR3 is CASMLGQGAAKLFF. CDR3 in DNA: TGCGCCAGCATGTTAGGACAGGGGGCGGCAAAACTGTTTTTT. Variable domain in full (rest from reference TRBV5-1 and TRBJ1-4): KAGVTQTPRYLIKTRGQQVTLSCSPISGHRSVSWYQQTPGQGLQFLFEYFSETQRNKGNFPGRFSGRQFSNSRSEMNVSTLELGDSALYLCASMLGQGAAKLFFGSGTQLSVL.

The chain is built from TRBV5-1 and TRBJ2-3, with TRBD1 as a possible D gene (8 bases). Trimming left V 1 base short and J 4 bases short, with 13 bases between. The CDR3 runs to 15 residues. Germline V gene lookup returns CDR1 SGHRS and CDR2 YFSETQ. This CDR3 is CASSLNRGGPDTQYF. As DNA, the CDR3 is TGCGCCAGCAGCTTGAACAGGGGGGGCCCAGATACGCAGTATTTT.

This chain links TRBV18 with TRBJ2-3, with D possibly being TRBD1 (5 bases). Germline CDR1 is KGHSH and CDR2 is LQKENI. The CDR3 is made up of 16 amino acids. Deletions cut 5 bases from V and 0 bases from J, with 15 bases between. The CDR3: CASSSTDSASTDTQYF. The DNA for the CDR3 is TGTGCCAGCTCATCAACCGACAGTGCTAGCACAGATACGCAGTATTTT.

The V and J genes are TRBV2 and TRBJ2-1, with 8 bases lining up with TRBD1. The germline V gene has CDR1 SNHLY and CDR2 FYNNEI. The V segment lost 6 bases and the J segment 2 bases; nucleotides outside the gene matches: 6. The CDR3 has 15 amino acids. The CDR3 nucleotides are TGTGCCAGCAGGAAAGACAGGGGTCCCTACAATGAGCAGTTCTTC. This gives the protein CASRKDRGPYNEQFF.